Below are 22 T cell receptor beta chains sequenced from a single sample in a study of CD8 T cells in ankylosing spondylitis. Study-level results: There was a TCR beta motif, made of several highly homologous variants, that appeared characteristic of ankylosing spondylitis blood.

TCRdb ran MiXCR on the 5' RACE reads and lists one entry per CDR3 protein. This table holds about 540,000 distinct CDR3 sequences, roughly 12% found once. No antigens are known for them. Sequenced material: blood, either unsorted or a sorted T cell fraction (not recorded which). The origin of the receptors is a male donor with ankylosing spondylitis.

This clonotype was counted ten times or more. The chain recombines TRBV4-1 with TRBJ2-2; 10 positions agree with TRBD2. This CDR3 contains 17 residues. Trimming took 6 bases from V and 6 from J; bases not matched to a gene: 13. Germline CDR1 and CDR2: MGHRA and YSYEKL. The CDR3 here is CASSDVGLAGAPGELFF. The DNA for the CDR3 is TGCGCCAGCAGTGACGTCGGGCTAGCGGGAGCCCCCGGGGAGCTGTTTTTT.

This sequence joins TRBV4-1 and TRBJ2-7; 7 nucleotides align to TRBD1. Germline CDR1 reads MGHRA; CDR2 reads YSYEKL. The ends lost 6 bases at V and 3 bases at J; junction bases unmatched: 14. CDR3 length: 16 residues. CDR3 nucleotide sequence: TGCGCCAGCAGGCCAAGCATCGCCAGGGGGATCTACGAGCAGTACGTC. This codes for CASRPSIARGIYEQYV.

This clonotype was counted at least ten times. The rearrangement links TRBV3-1 to TRBJ2-7; D gene ambiguous. Trimming took 1 base from V and 6 from J, leaving 10 bases between them. The germline V gene has CDR1 LGHDT and CDR2 YNNKEL (reference sequence). The length of the CDR3 is 13 residues. In DNA, the CDR3 is TGTGCCAGCAGCCAAGTATGGGGTTCCGAGCAGTACTTC. Residues: CASSQVWGSEQYF.

The chain couples TRBV12-3 or TRBV12-4 to TRBJ1-1; weak D call: TRBD1 (6 bases). The CDR3 consists of 16 residues. Trimming removed 5 bases at V and 1 base at J, with 17 bases between. CDR3 region: CASSGGTQGTNTEAFF. As DNA, the CDR3 is TGTGCCAGCAGTGGAGGGACACAGGGTACGAACACTGAAGCTTTCTTT.

This rearrangement joins TRBV20-1 to TRBJ1-6, with D maybe TRBD1 (6 bases). This CDR3 is 13 amino acids long. Trimming pared 5 bases from V and 7 bases from J, leaving 12 bases between. The germline gives CDR1 DFQATT, CDR2 SNEGSKA (reference sequence). In DNA form, the CDR3 reads TGCAGTGCTCTCACAGGGCAAAATTCACCCCTCCACTTT. Amino acids: CSALTGQNSPLHF.

The sample holds many counts of this clonotype. This sequence joins TRBV25-1 and TRBJ1-1; the D gene is possibly TRBD1 (6 bases). The CDR3 loop spans 13 amino acids. Germline assignment: CDR1 MGHDK and CDR2 SYGVNS. V lost 1 base and J lost 13, with 16 bases in between. CDR3 sequence (DNA): TGTGCCAGCAGTGAATTCGGGGGGCATTTCGTTTTCTTT. Translation gives CASSEFGGHFVFF.

The rearrangement joins TRBV20-1 to TRBJ1-4; D possibly corresponds to TRBD1 (6 bases). Trimming shortened V by 7 bases and J by 6 bases, and 15 bases separated the two germline ends. The germline V gene has CDR1 DFQATT and CDR2 SNEGSKA (reference sequence). This CDR3 has 13 residues. In nucleotides, the CDR3 is TGCAGTGTCTCCGGGGGGCGGGATGAAAAACTGTTTTTT. Its translation: CSVSGGRDEKLFF.

A few counts support this clonotype. This sequence joins TRBV11-2 and TRBJ2-1; possibly TRBD2 for D (5 bases). The CDR3 covers 15 residues. Germline V CDR1 and CDR2: SGHAT, FQNNGV. Trimming cost V 5 bases and J 5 bases, with 16 bases left between them. CDR3 loop: CASSRRPGTDNEQFF. The CDR3 DNA follows: TGTGCCAGCAGCCGGAGGCCGGGTACGGACAATGAGCAGTTCTTC.

This clonotype has only a few counts. The V call is TRBV5-1, the J call TRBJ2-5; D may correspond to TRBD1 or TRBD2 (5 bases each). There are 14 residues in the CDR3. Germline V CDR1 and CDR2: SGHRS, YFSETQ. Trimming pared 1 base from V and 9 bases from J, leaving 16 bases between. CDR3 sequence reads: CASSLFEEGMAQYF. Written as DNA, the CDR3 is TGCGCCAGCAGCTTGTTTGAAGAGGGGATGGCCCAGTACTTC.

The chain carries TRBV19 and TRBJ1-6; D is unresolved. The CDR3 consists of 14 residues. Germline CDR1 reads LNHDA; CDR2 reads SQIVND (reference sequence). The V end lost 0 bases, the J end lost 9 bases, and 9 bases lay between the germline ends. CDR3 amino acids: CASSIDRMGSPLHF. CDR3 nucleotides: TGTGCCAGTAGTATAGACCGGATGGGTTCACCCCTCCACTTT.

This clonotype was picked up many times. The V call is TRBV5-1, the J call TRBJ2-2, with 11 nucleotides matching TRBD2. The ends lost 4 bases at V and 0 bases at J; junction bases unmatched: 11. This CDR3 is 19 amino acids long. Germline values: CDR1 SGHRS, CDR2 YFSETQ. Here the CDR3 reads CASSTRTSGSYANTGELFF. The DNA of the CDR3 is TGCGCCAGCAGCACGAGGACTAGCGGGTCCTACGCGAACACCGGGGAGCTGTTTTTT.

This clonotype was found many times. The chain joins TRBV7-2 to TRBJ2-7; TRBD2 agrees at 10 bases. V shed 3 bases, J shed 4 bases, and the junction held 3 bases outside the gene matches. The CDR3 contains 14 residues. The V gene's germline CDR1 is SGHTA and CDR2 FQGNSA. This chain's CDR3 is CASSLSTSGYEQYF. As DNA, the CDR3 is TGTGCCAGCAGCTTGTCGACTAGCGGGTACGAGCAGTACTTC.

In regard to this clonotype: At one end, the junction sequence differs from germline, possibly due to a read error. The J gene is TRBJ1-1, the V gene TRBV12-3 or TRBV12-4, with 10 bases identical to TRBD1. This CDR3 comprises 13 residues. The CDR3 coding sequence is TGTGCCAGCAGACGGGACAGGGGATCCGAAGCCTTCTTT. Encoded protein: CASRRDRGSEAFF.

The chain recombines TRBV20-1 with TRBJ2-1; 12 nucleotides align to TRBD2. The CDR3 has 15 residues. Germline V gives CDR1 DFQATT, CDR2 SNEGSKA (reference sequence). J lost 8 bases, V lost 5 bases, and 10 bases had no gene match. CDR3 nucleotide sequence: TGCAGTGCTTCGCGACTAGCGGGAGTTCAGGATGAGCAGTTCTTC. Translation gives CSASRLAGVQDEQFF.

The chain links TRBV9 to TRBJ2-2; TRBD2 matches at 7 bases. The CDR3 has 17 residues. The trim removed 0 bases at V and 5 bases at J, leaving 10 bases unmatched. Germline V gives CDR1 SGDLS, CDR2 YYNGEE. This chain's CDR3 is CASSVDLGGLNTGELFF. In nucleotides, the CDR3 is TGTGCCAGCAGCGTAGATCTGGGAGGGCTCAATACCGGGGAGCTGTTTTTT. The variable domain in full, completed from reference TRBV9 and TRBJ2-2, reads DSGVTQTPKHLITATGQRVTLRCSPRSGDLSVYWYQQSLDQGLQFLIQYYNGEERAKGNILERFSAQQFPDLHSELNLSSLELGDSALYFCASSVDLGGLNTGELFFGEGSRLTVL.

This clonotype turned up a few times. CDR3: CASSLRGGRTNTEAFF. The CDR3 region has the DNA TGTGCCAGCAGCTTACGGGGGGGACGGACGAACACTGAAGCTTTCTTT. The genes are TRBV11-2 and TRBJ1-1; possible D gene TRBD1, 5 bases. Germline CDR1 SGHAT, CDR2 FQNNGV. V gave up 2 bases and J gave up 1 base, with 14 bases separating them. This CDR3 is 16 amino acids long.

The chain links TRBV24-1 to TRBJ2-3, with 9 bases matching TRBD2. Germline values: CDR1 KGHDR, CDR2 SFDVKD. J was trimmed by 3 bases and V by 1 base; bases with no gene match: 4. This CDR3 is built from 16 residues. The CDR3 coding sequence is TGTGCCACCAGTGATTTTTCAGCGGGAGGAACAGATACGCAGTATTTT. Encoded protein: CATSDFSAGGTDTQYF.

This clonotype was seen a handful of times. The chain has TRBV5-1 and TRBJ2-5, with D possibly being TRBD2 (7 bases). V was clipped by 7 bases and J by 7 bases, with 20 bases between them. Germline-derived CDR1 and CDR2 are SGHRS and YFSETQ. This CDR3 comprises 14 residues. The CDR3 region is CASQGQRDRGTQYF. The CDR3 DNA reads TGCGCCAGCCAAGGACAGCGGGACCGGGGGACCCAGTACTTC.

This chain links TRBV5-5 with TRBJ2-3, with 14 bases identical to TRBD2. V gave up 7 bases and J gave up 5 bases; unmatched junction bases: 9. The length of the CDR3 is 16 residues. CDR1 and CDR2 (germline): SGHKS, YYEKEE (reference sequence). CDR3 sequence: CASGPGLAGGGDTQYF. In DNA form, the CDR3 reads TGTGCCAGCGGCCCCGGACTAGCGGGGGGAGGAGATACGCAGTATTTT.

This clonotype occurred many times. The chain combines TRBV3-1 with TRBJ2-1, with a weak D call TRBD2 (5 bases). Germline CDR1 LGHDT, CDR2 YNNKEL (reference sequence). This CDR3 contains 13 residues. V lost 8 bases, J lost 0 bases, and 8 bases lay in between. DNA of the CDR3: TGTGCCAGCTCGGCGGGCTCCTACAATGAGCAGTTCTTC. As protein: CASSAGSYNEQFF.

This clonotype was counted between two and nine times. The CDR3 spells CASGSGQQETQYF. The CDR3 DNA sequence: TGTGCCAGTGGGTCGGGACAACAAGAGACCCAGTACTTC. This chain joins TRBV3-1 and TRBJ2-5; perhaps TRBD1 as D (6 bases). In germline, CDR1 is LGHDT, CDR2 YNNKEL (reference sequence). The CDR3 runs 13 residues. Trimming shortened V by 9 bases and J by 2 bases, and 13 bases separated the two germline ends.

The chain uses TRBV20-1 and TRBJ1-5, with 10 bases lining up with TRBD1. The CDR3 loop spans 14 amino acids. Germline CDR1 and CDR2: DFQATT and SNEGSKA (reference sequence). V was pared by 5 bases and J by 6 bases, with 7 bases of the junction left unmatched. As DNA, the CDR3 is TGCAGTGCTCCCGGGACAGGGGTGGGTCAGCCCCAGCATTTT. As protein: CSAPGTGVGQPQHF.